A few counts support the clone carrying this TCR beta chain. This specimen comes from a study of human T cells and chemical hapten exposure. The J segment lost 0 bases and the V segment lost 4 bases, leaving 2 bases of the junction unmatched. In germline, CDR1 is SGHTA, CDR2 FQGTGA. The CDR3 sequence is 16 residues long. Time point defined: pre-sensitization, week 0. Treatment defined: therapeutic diphenylcyclopropenone sensitization with weekly scalp DPC. In TCRdb, the RACE reads were re-called with MiXCR into one record per CDR3 protein. This sample has approximately 180,000 distinct CDR3 sequences, with more than 25% found just once.

The sequence came from a woman in her 30s with alopecia areata. Some clones in this sample may be carry-over from other donors' samples. The chain employs TRBV7-3 and TRBJ2-6, with 8 positions matching TRBD1. The sequencing here drew on whole blood, taken in connection with sensitization to the hapten diphenylcyclopropenone (DPC). CDR3 in DNA: TGTGCCAGCAGCTCTACAGGGGGCTCTGGGGCCAACGTCCTGACTTTC. As protein: CASSSTGGSGANVLTF.